The sample holds many counts of the clone carrying this T cell receptor (beta chain). The junction had 5 bases not matched to a gene; V was cut back by 4 bases and J by 1 base. The CDR3 is 15 residues long. Germline V gene lookup returns CDR1 SQVTM and CDR2 ANQGSEA. Time point specified: before trial treatment. Solid tumors that lacked tumor-infiltrating lymphocytes and were advanced were present in eligible patients. This entry comes from a study of low-dose radiotherapy and immunotherapy resistance in tumors. At the level of the study: Treatment of Cohort 1 consisted of 0.5 Gy per fraction every 2 weeks, adding up to 6.5 Gy. Patients were treated with intravenous nivolumab at 240 mg every two weeks and were also dosed with ipilimumab at 1 mg/kg every six weeks. Daily intake of oral aspirin 300 mg by patients lasted four cycles and began on cycle 1 day 1.

Gene-specific TRAV and TRBV primers were used for first-strand cDNA, covering alpha and beta chains. Amplification of TCRs used a constant-region primer and V-primer adapter for around 18 PCR cycles. MiXCR was run by TCRdb on the reads, yielding one entry per CDR3 protein. The sample yields some 88,000 distinct CDR3 sequences, more than 7.5% seen once. The clonotype originates from a male donor with prostate cancer. The chain employs TRBV29-1 and TRBJ2-2; 8 bases agree with TRBD2. Sequenced material: PBMCs, taken before treatment. This chain's CDR3 is CSVGATSGNTGELFF. CDR3 nucleotide sequence: TGCAGCGTTGGGGCTACTAGCGGGAACACCGGGGAGCTGTTTTTT.